These 2 T cell receptor beta chains were all obtained from the same sample, sequenced in a study of spatial heterogeneity in lung cancer. Noted time point: sample taken at primary tumor resection. Whole RNA came from tumor, nontumor lung or frozen PBMC and was sequenced without being sorted. MiXCR, run by TCRdb on the 5' RACE reads, gives a single entry per CDR3 protein. Of 2,500 to 3,000 distinct CDR3 sequences listed, roughly 8.5% are singletons. The sequences come from normal lung tissue next to the tumor, collected at surgery. The receptors stem from a male donor with early-stage non-small cell lung cancer.

By sample share, this clonotype is medium-sized. Because the library targeted alpha chains, this beta chain is an off-target read whose size means little. The V gene is TRBV27, the J gene TRBJ1-5; TRBD1 is a possible D gene (5 bases). The germline CDR1 and CDR2 sequences are MNHEY and SMNVEV (reference sequence). Deletions cut 5 bases from V and 6 bases from J, with 11 bases between. CDR3 length: 13 amino acids. CDR3 nucleotides: TGTGCCAGCAGTCCCAGGGTGGGTCAGCCCCAGCATTTT. This encodes CASSPRVGQPQHF.

This clonotype is deemed medium-sized (0.01 to 0.1%). Because this beta chain is a stray read in a library intended to capture alpha chains, its abundance should not be given much weight. This rearrangement joins TRBV5-4 to TRBJ2-5; D unclear. V dropped 4 bases and J dropped 5 bases, with 9 bases sitting between them. Germline-derived CDR1 and CDR2 are SGHNT and YYREEE (reference sequence). This CDR3 has 12 amino acids. CDR3 coding DNA: TGTGCCAGCAGCACGGGTGGGGAGACCCAGTACTTC. Residues: CASSTGGETQYF.